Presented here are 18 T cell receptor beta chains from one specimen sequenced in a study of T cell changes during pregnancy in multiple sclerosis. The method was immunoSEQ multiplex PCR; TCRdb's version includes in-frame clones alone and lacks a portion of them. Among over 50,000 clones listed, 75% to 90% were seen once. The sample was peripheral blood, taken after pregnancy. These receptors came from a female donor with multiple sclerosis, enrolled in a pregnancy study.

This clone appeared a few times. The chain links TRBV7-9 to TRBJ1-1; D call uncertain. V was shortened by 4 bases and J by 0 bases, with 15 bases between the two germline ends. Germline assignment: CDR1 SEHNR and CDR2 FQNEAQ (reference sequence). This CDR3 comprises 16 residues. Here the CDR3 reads CASSWPSELMNTEAFF. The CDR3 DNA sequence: TGTGCCAGCAGCTGGCCCTCGGAGCTCATGAACACTGAAGCTTTCTTT.

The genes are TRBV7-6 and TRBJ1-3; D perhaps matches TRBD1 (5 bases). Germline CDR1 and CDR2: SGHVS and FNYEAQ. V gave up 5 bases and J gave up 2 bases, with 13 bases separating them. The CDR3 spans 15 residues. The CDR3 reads CASSPIAGTGNTIYF. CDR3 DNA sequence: TGTGCCAGCAGCCCAATAGCAGGGACTGGAAACACCATATATTTT.

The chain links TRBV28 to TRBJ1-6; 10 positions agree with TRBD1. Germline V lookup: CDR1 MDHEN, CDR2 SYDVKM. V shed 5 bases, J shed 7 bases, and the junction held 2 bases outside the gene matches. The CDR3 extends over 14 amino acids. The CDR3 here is CASSPGQGNSPLHF. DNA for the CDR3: TGTGCCAGCAGTCCGGGACAGGGGAATTCACCCCTCCACTTT.

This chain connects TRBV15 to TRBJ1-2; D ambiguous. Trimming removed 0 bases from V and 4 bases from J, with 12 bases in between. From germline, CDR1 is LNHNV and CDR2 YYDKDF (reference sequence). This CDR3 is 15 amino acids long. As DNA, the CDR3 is TGTGCCACCAGCAGAGATCAGGACGGGAGCTATGGCTACACCTTC. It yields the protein CATSRDQDGSYGYTF.

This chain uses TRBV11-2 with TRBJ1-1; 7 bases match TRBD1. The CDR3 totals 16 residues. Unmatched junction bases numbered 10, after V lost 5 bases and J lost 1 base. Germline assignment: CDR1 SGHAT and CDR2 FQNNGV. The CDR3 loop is CASSPNRGAGNTEAFF. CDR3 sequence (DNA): TGTGCCAGCAGCCCAAACAGGGGCGCGGGGAACACTGAAGCTTTCTTT.

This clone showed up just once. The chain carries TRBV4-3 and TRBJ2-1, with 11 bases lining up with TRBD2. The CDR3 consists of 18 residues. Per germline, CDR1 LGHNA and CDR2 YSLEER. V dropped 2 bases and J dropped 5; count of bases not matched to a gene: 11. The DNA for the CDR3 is TGCGCCAGCAGCCAAAAGGGGGGCGTAGCGGGGGGGCACAATGAGCAGTTCTTC. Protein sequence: CASSQKGGVAGGHNEQFF.

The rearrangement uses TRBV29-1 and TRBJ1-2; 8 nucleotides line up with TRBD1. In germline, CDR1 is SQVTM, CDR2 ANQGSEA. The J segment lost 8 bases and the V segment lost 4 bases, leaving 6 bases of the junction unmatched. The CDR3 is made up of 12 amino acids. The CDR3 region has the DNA TGCAGCGTTGTTGGGACAGGAAAAGGCTACACCTTC. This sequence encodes CSVVGTGKGYTF.

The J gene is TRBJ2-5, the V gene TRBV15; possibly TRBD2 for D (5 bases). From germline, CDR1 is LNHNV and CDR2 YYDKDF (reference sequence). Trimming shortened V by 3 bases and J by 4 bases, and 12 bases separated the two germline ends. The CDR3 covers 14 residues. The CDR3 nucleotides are TGTGCCACCAGCAGGAACCAGGCGGGAGAGACCCAGTACTTC. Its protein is CATSRNQAGETQYF.

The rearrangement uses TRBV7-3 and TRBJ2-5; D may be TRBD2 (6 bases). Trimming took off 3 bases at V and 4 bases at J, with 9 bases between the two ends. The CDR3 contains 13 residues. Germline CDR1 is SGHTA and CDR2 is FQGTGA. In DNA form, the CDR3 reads TGTGCCAGCAGCTTGGGGGGTCCAGAGACCCAGTACTTC. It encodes CASSLGGPETQYF.

The CDR3 nucleotides are TGTGCCAGCAGCGATGCGGTGAACACTGAAGCTTTCTTT. Translated: CASSDAVNTEAFF. V usage is TRBV21-1 and J usage is TRBJ1-1. TRBV21-1 has pseudogene status. The CDR3 covers 13 residues.

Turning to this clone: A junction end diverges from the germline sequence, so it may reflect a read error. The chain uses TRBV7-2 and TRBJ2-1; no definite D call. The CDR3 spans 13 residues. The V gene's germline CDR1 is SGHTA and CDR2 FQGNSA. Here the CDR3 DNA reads TGTGCCAGCATCTTATACACCTACAATGAGCAGTTCTTC. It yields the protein CASILYTYNEQFF.

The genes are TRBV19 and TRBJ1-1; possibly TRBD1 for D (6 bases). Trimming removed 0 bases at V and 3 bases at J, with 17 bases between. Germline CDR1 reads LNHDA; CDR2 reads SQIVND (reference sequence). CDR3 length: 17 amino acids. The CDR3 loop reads CASSIEGKGGVDTEAFF. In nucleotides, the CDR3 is TGTGCCAGTAGTATAGAGGGCAAAGGGGGTGTGGACACTGAAGCTTTCTTT.

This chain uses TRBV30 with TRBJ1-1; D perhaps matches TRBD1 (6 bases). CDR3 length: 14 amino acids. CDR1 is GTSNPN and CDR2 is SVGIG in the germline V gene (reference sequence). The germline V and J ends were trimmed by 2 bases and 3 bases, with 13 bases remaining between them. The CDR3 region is CAWSPGDWDTEAFF. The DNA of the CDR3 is TGTGCCTGGAGTCCAGGGGATTGGGACACTGAAGCTTTCTTT.

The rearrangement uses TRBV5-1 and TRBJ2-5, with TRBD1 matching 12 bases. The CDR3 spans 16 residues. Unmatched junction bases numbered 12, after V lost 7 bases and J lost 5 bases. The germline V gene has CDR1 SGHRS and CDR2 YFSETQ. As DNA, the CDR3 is TGCGCCAGCTACCTAGGGGGACAGGGGGCGCGGGAGACCCAGTACTTC. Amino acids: CASYLGGQGARETQYF.

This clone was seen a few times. The CDR3 DNA is TGTGCCAGCAGGCCGGGACAGGGAAGGACTGAAGCTTTCTTT. Translating it yields CASRPGQGRTEAFF. The V gene is TRBV6-5, the J gene TRBJ1-1; 9 positions match TRBD1. This CDR3 contains 14 residues. V lost 6 bases and J lost 5; bases outside the gene matches: 7. Germline V lookup: CDR1 MNHEY, CDR2 SVGAGI.

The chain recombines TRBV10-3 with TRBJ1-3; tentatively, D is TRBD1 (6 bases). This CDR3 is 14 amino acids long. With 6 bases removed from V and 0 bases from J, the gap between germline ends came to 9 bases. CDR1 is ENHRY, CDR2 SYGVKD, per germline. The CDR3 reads CAIRDSSSGNTIYF. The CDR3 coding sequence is TGTGCCATCAGGGACAGTTCCTCTGGAAACACCATATATTTT.

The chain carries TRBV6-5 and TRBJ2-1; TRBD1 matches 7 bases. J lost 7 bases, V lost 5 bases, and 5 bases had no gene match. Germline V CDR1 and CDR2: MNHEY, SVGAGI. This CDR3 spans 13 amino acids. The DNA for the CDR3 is TGTGCCAGCAGTCTTACAGGGGTAAATGAGCAGTTCTTC. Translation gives CASSLTGVNEQFF.

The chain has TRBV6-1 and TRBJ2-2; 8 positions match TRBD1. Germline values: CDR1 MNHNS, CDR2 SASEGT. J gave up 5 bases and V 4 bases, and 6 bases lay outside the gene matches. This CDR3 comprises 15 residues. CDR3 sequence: CASSGFRGQTGELFF. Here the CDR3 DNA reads TGTGCCAGCAGTGGATTCAGGGGGCAAACCGGGGAGCTGTTTTTT.